Listed here are 10 T cell receptor beta chains from one sample, sequenced in a study of T-cell memory formation after mild COVID-19. MiXCR, applied by TCRdb to the 5' RACE reads, yields one record per CDR3 protein. The sample has approximately 290,000 distinct CDR3 sequences, approximately 15% seen once. Sequenced material: PBMCs or a T cell subset sorted from them (not recorded which). Receptor source: a man aged 18 to 35 who had mild COVID-19 (a few samples of this study predate the infection). Cell type and time point are not known.

This clonotype occurred a few times. The genes are TRBV7-6 and TRBJ1-6; perhaps TRBD1 as D (6 bases). The CDR3 is 15 residues long. V dropped 2 bases and J dropped 7 bases, with 12 bases sitting between them. CDR1 is SGHVS, CDR2 FNYEAQ, per germline. The DNA of the CDR3 is TGTGCCAGCAGCTTACGGGTACAGGGCAATTCACCCCTCCACTTT. It specifies CASSLRVQGNSPLHF.

This clonotype was seen a handful of times. The V call is TRBV5-1, the J call TRBJ1-2; D remains ambiguous. This CDR3 is 13 amino acids long. Germline loops: CDR1 SGHRS, CDR2 YFSETQ. Between the trimmed V and J ends, which lost 4 bases and 4 bases, there was a span of 11 bases. For the CDR3, the DNA is TGCGCCAGCAGCGAGGACGGACGCTATGGCTACACCTTC. It is translated as CASSEDGRYGYTF.

This clonotype was found once. The conserved closing phenylalanine or tryptophan is absent in this CDR3, likely reflecting a read error. The chain has TRBV25-1 and TRBJ1-2; a weak D match, TRBD1 (6 bases). V gave up 5 bases and J gave up 7 bases, with 14 bases separating them. Germline values: CDR1 MGHDK, CDR2 SYGVNS. This CDR3 has 13 residues. CDR3 loop: CASSYRGATGYTL. The CDR3 nucleotides are TGTGCCAGCAGTTACCGGGGGGCGACTGGCTACACCTTA.

J is TRBJ1-1 and V is TRBV7-9; 8 bases are a match to TRBD1. The CDR3 totals 11 residues. Germline assignment: CDR1 SEHNR and CDR2 FQNEAQ (reference sequence). With V trimmed by 5 bases and J by 12 bases, 5 bases remained unmatched. CDR3 bases: TGTGCCAGCAGCCAGGACAGGGTGCCTTTCTTT. Amino acid sequence: CASSQDRVPFF. Using reference TRBV7-9 and TRBJ1-1 for the parts outside the CDR3, the full variable domain is DTGVSQNPRHKITKRGQNVTFRCDPISEHNRLYWYRQTLGQGPEFLTYFQNEAQLEKSRLLSDRFSAERPKGSFSTLEIQRTEQGDSAMYLCASSQDRVPFFGQGTRLTVV.

In this sample, this clonotype turned up a few times. The rearrangement uses TRBV6-1 and TRBJ1-1, with 7 bases matching TRBD1. The CDR3 totals 14 residues. Germline V lookup: CDR1 MNHNS, CDR2 SASEGT. V shed 6 bases, J shed 5 bases, and the junction held 9 bases outside the gene matches. The CDR3 reads CASSLTGRFTEAFF. CDR3 nucleotides: TGTGCCAGCAGCCTGACAGGGAGATTTACTGAAGCTTTCTTT.

This clonotype has more than one count but fewer than ten. This chain uses TRBV12-3 or TRBV12-4 with TRBJ2-1; 8 bases fit TRBD1. Trimming at V came to 5 bases and at J to 3 bases, leaving 6 bases not matched to a gene. The CDR3 runs 15 residues. This CDR3 reads CASSRGQGDYNEQFF. CDR3 nucleotides: TGTGCCAGCAGTCGAGGACAGGGTGACTACAATGAGCAGTTCTTC.

This clonotype showed up many times. The J gene is TRBJ2-3, the V gene TRBV29-1; possibly TRBD1 or TRBD2 for D (6 bases each). Trimming cost V 7 bases and J 2 bases, with 19 bases left between them. The germline V gene encodes CDR1 SQVTM and CDR2 ANQGSEA. This CDR3 is 15 amino acids long. The CDR3 nucleotides are TGCAGCGCGGACGTGGGGCGGGGACACACAGATACGCAGTATTTT. The encoded protein is CSADVGRGHTDTQYF.

V gene TRBV12-5 combines with J gene TRBJ2-5; 10 bases map to TRBD1. The CDR3 loop spans 17 amino acids. The ends lost 1 base at V and 2 bases at J; junction bases unmatched: 7. Looked up from germline, CDR1 is LGHNT and CDR2 is FRNRAP. This CDR3 is CASGLGRTGGGQETQYF. The CDR3 bases are TGTGCTAGTGGTTTGGGCCGGACAGGGGGAGGGCAAGAGACCCAGTACTTC. Drawing the rest from reference TRBV12-5 and TRBJ2-5, the complete variable domain is DARVTQTPRHKVTEMGQEVTMRCQPILGHNTVFWYRQTMMQGLELLAYFRNRAPLDDSGMPKDRFSAEMPDATLATLKIQPSEPRDSAVYFCASGLGRTGGGQETQYFGPGTRLLVL.

The V gene is TRBV7-2, the J gene TRBJ1-1, with D hard to call. CDR1 and CDR2 (germline): SGHTA, FQGNSA. The germline V and J ends were trimmed by 1 base and 10 bases, with 10 bases remaining between them. The CDR3 length is 12 residues. Here the CDR3 reads CASSLGPRRAFF. In nucleotides, the CDR3 is TGTGCCAGCAGCTTAGGGCCACGAAGAGCTTTCTTT.

In this sample, this clonotype turned up many times. The chain combines TRBV5-1 with TRBJ2-7, with D tentatively TRBD2 (6 bases). This CDR3 is 16 amino acids long. Germline loops: CDR1 SGHRS, CDR2 YFSETQ. V lost 5 bases and J 1 base, leaving 19 bases between the germline ends. DNA of the CDR3: TGCGCCAGCAGACCCAGCCCGGGACTGCGATCCTACGAGCAGTACTTC. It yields the protein CASRPSPGLRSYEQYF.